This paragraph covers one TCR beta chain sequence. Its antigen is not identified. In germline, CDR1 is SQVTM, CDR2 ANQGSEA. Deletions cut 2 bases from V and 0 bases from J, with 13 bases between. The length of the CDR3 is 15 residues. Generated by immunoSEQ multiplex PCR, the TCRdb table keeps only in-frame clones and is missing some. The table has some 140,000 clones, 70% to 90% seen once. This record belongs to a study of radiation and T cells in renal cell carcinoma. The wider study: Nephrectomy followed 15 Gy stereotactic body radiation by 4 weeks. Study-level findings and limits: No pretreatment tumor biopsies were available for baseline clonotypes. From baseline, blood top tumor clonotypes peaked at 2 weeks post-radiation.

Regarding time point: baseline pretreatment blood. Treatment: 15 Gy SBRT to primary tumor, nephrectomy 4 weeks later. The patient's renal cell carcinoma had clear cell pathology. This material consisted of blood, taken from a patient whose treatment included radiotherapy and nephrectomy. This sequence originates from a woman aged 50 to 60 with renal cell carcinoma. The gene calls are TRBV29-1 and TRBJ1-1; D remains ambiguous. This CDR3 reads CSVEKNARLNTEAFF. The CDR3 DNA sequence: TGCAGCGTTGAAAAGAACGCACGGTTGAACACTGAAGCTTTCTTT.